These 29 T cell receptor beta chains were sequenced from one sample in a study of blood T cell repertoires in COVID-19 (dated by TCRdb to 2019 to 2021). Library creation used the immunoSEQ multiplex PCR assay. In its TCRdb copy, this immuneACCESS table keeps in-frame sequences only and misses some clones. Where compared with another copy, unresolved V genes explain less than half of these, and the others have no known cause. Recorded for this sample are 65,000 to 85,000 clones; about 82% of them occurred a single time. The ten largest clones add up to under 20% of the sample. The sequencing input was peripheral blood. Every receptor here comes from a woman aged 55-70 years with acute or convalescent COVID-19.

The CDR3 DNA reads TGTGCCAGCAGCTTAGGACAGGGTACAGATACGCAGTATTTT. Protein sequence: CASSLGQGTDTQYF. The gene calls are TRBV11-3 and TRBJ2-3; TRBD1 matches 7 bases. V lost 1 base and J lost 3; bases outside the gene matches: 1. This CDR3 is built from 14 residues. Germline CDR1 is SGHNT and CDR2 is YENEEA. Full variable domain (remainder filled in from reference TRBV11-3 and TRBJ2-3): EAGVVQSPRYKIIEKKQPVAFWCNPISGHNTLYWYLQNLGQGPELLIRYENEEAVDDSQLPKDRFSAERLKGVDSTLKIQPAELGDSAVYLCASSLGQGTDTQYFGPGTRLTVL.

In DNA form, the CDR3 reads TGCGCCAGCAGCTTGGCCGGACAGGGTAATCAGCCCCAGCATTTT. This codes for CASSLAGQGNQPQHF. The chain joins TRBV5-1 to TRBJ1-5, with TRBD1 identical over 8 bases. The CDR3 is 15 amino acids. V lost 0 bases to trimming and J lost 4 bases; unmatched junction nucleotides: 3. The germline CDR1 and CDR2 sequences are SGHRS and YFSETQ.

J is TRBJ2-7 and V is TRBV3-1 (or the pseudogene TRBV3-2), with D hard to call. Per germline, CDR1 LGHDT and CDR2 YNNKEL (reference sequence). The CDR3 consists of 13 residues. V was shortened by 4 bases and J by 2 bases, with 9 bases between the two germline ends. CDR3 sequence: CASSPGFTYEQYV. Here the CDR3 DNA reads TGTGCCAGCAGCCCAGGTTTCACCTACGAGCAGTACGTC.

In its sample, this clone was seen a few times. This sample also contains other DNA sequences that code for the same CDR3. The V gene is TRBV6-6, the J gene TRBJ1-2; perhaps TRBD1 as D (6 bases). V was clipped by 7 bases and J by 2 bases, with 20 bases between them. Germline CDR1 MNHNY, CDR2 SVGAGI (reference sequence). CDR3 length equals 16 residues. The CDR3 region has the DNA TGTGCCAGCAAGTCGGGGATCACAGGGCTAAACTATGGCTACACCTTC. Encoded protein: CASKSGITGLNYGYTF.

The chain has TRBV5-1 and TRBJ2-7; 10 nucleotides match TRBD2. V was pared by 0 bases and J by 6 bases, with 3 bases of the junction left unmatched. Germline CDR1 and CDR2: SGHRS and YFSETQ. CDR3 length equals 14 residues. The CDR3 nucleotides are TGCGCCAGCAGCTTGGTAGCGGGGGGCGGCGAGCAGTACTTC. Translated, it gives CASSLVAGGGEQYF.

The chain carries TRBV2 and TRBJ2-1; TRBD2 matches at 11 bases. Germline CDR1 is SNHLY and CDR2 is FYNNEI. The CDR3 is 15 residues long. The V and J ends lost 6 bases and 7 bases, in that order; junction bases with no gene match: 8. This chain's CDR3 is CASSTLAGGPNEQFF. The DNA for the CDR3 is TGTGCCAGCAGCACCCTAGCGGGGGGACCGAATGAGCAGTTCTTC.

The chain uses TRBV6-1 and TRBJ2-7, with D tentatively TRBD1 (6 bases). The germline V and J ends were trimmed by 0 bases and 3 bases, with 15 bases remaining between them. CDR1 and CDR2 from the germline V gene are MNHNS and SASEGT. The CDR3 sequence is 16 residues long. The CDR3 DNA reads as TGTGCCAGCAGTGAAGCTGAGGGAAAGGGGGACTACGAGCAGTACGTC. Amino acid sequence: CASSEAEGKGDYEQYV.

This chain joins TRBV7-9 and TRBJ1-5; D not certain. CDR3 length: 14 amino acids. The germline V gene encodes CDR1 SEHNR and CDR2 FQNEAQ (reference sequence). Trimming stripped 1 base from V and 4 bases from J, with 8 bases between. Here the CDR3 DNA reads TGTGCCAGCAGCTTAGGTCTTATAAATCAGCCCCAGCATTTT. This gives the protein CASSLGLINQPQHF.

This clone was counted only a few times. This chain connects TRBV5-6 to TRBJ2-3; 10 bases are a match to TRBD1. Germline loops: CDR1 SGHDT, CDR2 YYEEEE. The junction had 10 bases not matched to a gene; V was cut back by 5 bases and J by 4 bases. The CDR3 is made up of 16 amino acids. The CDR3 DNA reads TGTGCCAGCAGTTTTGGACAGGGGGAAATCCCAGATACGCAGTATTTT. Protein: CASSFGQGEIPDTQYF. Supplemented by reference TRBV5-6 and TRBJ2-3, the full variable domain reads DAGVTQSPTHLIKTRGQQVTLRCSPKSGHDTVSWYQQALGQGPQFIFQYYEEEERQRGNFPDRFSGHQFPNYSSELNVNALLLGDSALYLCASSFGQGEIPDTQYFGPGTRLTVL.

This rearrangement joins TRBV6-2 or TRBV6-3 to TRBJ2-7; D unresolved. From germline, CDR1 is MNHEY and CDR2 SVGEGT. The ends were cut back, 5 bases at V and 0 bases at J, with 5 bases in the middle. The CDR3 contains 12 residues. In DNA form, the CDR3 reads TGTGCCAGCAGTGTGAGCTCCTACGAGCAGTACTTC. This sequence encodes CASSVSSYEQYF.

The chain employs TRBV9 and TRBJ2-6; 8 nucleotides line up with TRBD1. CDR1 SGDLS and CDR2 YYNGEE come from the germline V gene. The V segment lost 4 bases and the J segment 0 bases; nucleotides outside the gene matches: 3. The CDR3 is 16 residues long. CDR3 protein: CASSLDRASGANVLTF. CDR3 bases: TGTGCCAGCAGCCTGGACAGGGCCTCTGGGGCCAACGTCCTGACTTTC.

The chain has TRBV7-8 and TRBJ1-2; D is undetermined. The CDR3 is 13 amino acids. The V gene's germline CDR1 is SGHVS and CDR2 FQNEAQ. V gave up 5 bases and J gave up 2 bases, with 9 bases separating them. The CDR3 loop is CASSPLLNYGYTF. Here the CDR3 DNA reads TGTGCCAGCAGCCCCCTATTAAACTATGGCTACACCTTC. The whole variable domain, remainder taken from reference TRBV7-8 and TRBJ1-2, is GAGVSQSPRYKVAKRGQDVALRCDPISGHVSLFWYQQALGQGPEFLTYFQNEAQLDKSGLPSDRFFAERPEGSVSTLKIQRTQQEDSAVYLCASSPLLNYGYTFGSGTRLTVV.

This chain's CDR3 is CASSQGSQKNTEAFF. The CDR3 DNA sequence: TGTGCCAGCAGCCAAGGTTCACAGAAGAACACTGAAGCTTTCTTT. The chain couples TRBV4-2 to TRBJ1-1, with D unresolved. The CDR3 is 15 residues long. With 1 base removed from V and 1 base from J, the gap between germline ends came to 10 bases. Germline CDR1 LGHNA, CDR2 YNFKEQ.

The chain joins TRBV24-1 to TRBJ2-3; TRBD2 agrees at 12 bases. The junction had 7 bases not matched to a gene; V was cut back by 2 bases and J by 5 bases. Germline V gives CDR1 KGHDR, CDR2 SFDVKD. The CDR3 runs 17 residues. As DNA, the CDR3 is TGTGCCACCAGTGATTCCGCTAGCGGGGGGGTTGGAGATACGCAGTATTTT. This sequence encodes CATSDSASGGVGDTQYF.

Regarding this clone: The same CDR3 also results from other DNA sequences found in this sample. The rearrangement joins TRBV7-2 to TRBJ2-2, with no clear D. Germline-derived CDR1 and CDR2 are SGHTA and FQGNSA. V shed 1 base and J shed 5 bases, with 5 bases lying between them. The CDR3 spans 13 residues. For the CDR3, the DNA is TGTGCCAGCAGCTTAGGGGCTACCGGGGAGCTGTTTTTT. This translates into CASSLGATGELFF.

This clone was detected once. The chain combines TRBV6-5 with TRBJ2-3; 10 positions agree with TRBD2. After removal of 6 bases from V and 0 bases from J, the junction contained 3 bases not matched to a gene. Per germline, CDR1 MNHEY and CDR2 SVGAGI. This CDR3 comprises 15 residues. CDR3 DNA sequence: TGTGCCAGCAGGGTTAGCGGGGGGAGCACAGATACGCAGTATTTT. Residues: CASRVSGGSTDTQYF.

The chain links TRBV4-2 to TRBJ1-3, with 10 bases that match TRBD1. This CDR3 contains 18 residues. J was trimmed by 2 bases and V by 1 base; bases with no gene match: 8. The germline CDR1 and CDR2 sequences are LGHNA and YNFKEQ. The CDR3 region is CASSQVLLGTGAGNTIYF. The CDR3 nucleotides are TGTGCCAGCAGCCAAGTTTTACTCGGGACAGGGGCTGGAAACACCATATATTTT.

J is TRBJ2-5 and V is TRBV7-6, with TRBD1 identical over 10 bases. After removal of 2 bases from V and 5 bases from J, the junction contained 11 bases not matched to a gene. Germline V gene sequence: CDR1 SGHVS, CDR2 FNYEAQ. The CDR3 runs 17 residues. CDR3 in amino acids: CASSLILGQGRRETQYF. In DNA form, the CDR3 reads TGTGCCAGCAGCTTAATATTGGGACAGGGGCGCAGGGAGACCCAGTACTTC.

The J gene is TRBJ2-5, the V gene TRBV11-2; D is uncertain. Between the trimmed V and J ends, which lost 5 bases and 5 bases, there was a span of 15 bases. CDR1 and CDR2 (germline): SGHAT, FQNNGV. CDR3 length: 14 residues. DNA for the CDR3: TGTGCCAGCAGCCATTTGGAGTGGTGGGAGACCCAGTACTTC. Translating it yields CASSHLEWWETQYF.

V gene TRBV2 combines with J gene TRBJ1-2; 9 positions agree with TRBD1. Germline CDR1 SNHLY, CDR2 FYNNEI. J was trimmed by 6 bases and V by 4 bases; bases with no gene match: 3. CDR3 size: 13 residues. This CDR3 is CASSADRGDGYTF. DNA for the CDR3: TGTGCCAGCAGTGCGGACAGGGGCGATGGCTACACCTTC. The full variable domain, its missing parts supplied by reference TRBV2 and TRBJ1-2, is EPEVTQTPSHQVTQMGQEVILRCVPISNHLYFYWYRQILGQKVEFLVSFYNNEISEKSEIFDDQFSVERPDGSNFTLKIRSTKLEDSAMYFCASSADRGDGYTFGSGTRLTVV.

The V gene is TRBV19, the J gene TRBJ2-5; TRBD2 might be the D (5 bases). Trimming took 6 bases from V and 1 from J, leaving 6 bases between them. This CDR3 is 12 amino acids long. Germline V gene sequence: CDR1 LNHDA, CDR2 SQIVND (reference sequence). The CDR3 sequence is CASREGQETQYF. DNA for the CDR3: TGTGCCAGTAGAGAGGGCCAAGAGACCCAGTACTTC.

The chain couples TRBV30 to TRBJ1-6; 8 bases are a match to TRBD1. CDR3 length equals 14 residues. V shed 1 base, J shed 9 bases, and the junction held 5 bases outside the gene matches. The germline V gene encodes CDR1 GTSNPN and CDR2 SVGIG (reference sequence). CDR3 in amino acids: CAWSEDRVSSPLHF. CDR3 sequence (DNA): TGTGCCTGGAGTGAGGACAGGGTGTCTTCACCCCTCCACTTT.

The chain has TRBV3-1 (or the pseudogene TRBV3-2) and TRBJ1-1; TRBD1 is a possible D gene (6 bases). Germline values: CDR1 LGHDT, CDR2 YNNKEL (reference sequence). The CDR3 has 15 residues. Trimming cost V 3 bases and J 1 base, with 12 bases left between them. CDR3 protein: CASSQNVGANTEAFF. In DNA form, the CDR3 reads TGTGCCAGCAGCCAGAATGTGGGGGCGAACACTGAAGCTTTCTTT.

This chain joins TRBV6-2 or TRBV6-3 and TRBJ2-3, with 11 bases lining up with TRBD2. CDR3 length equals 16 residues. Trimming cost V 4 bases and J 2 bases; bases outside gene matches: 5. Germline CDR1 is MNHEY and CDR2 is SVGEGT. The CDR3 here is CASSLVSGGATDTQYF. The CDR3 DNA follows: TGTGCCAGCAGTTTGGTTAGCGGGGGGGCCACAGATACGCAGTATTTT.

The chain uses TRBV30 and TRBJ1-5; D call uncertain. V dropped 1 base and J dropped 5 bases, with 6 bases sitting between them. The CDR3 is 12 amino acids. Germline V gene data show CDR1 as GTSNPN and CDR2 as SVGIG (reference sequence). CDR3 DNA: TGTGCCTGGAGTGGACGGGATCAGCCCCAGCATTTT. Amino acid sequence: CAWSGRDQPQHF.

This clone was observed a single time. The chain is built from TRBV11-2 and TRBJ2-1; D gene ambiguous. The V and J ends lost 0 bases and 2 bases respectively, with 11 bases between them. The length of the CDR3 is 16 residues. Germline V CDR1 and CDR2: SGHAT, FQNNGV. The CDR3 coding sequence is TGTGCCAGCAGCTTAGAATTCGGCGGCGCCTACAATGAGCAGTTCTTC. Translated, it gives CASSLEFGGAYNEQFF.

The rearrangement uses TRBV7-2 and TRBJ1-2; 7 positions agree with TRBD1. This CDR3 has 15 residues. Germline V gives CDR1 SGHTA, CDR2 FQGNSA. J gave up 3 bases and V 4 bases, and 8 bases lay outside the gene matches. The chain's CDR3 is CASSSYRQGYYGYTF. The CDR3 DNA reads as TGTGCCAGCAGCTCATACCGACAGGGTTACTATGGCTACACCTTC.

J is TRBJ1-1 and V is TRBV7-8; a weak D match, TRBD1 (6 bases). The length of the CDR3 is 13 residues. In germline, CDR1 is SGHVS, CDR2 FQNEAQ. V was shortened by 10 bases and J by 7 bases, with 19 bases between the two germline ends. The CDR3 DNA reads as TGTGCCATCCGATCGTGGGGGGGCAGTGAAGCTTTCTTT. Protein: CAIRSWGGSEAFF.

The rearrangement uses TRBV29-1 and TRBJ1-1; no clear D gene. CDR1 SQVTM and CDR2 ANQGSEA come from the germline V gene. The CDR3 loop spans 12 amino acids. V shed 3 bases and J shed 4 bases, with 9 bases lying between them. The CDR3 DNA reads TGCAGCGTTGAGAGGGATCCCACTGAAGCTTTCTTT. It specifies CSVERDPTEAFF. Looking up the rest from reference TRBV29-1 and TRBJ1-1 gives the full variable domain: SAVISQKPSRDICQRGTSLTIQCQVDSQVTMMFWYRQQPGQSLTLIATANQGSEATYESGFVIDKFPISRPNLTFSTLTVSNMSPEDSSIYLCSVERDPTEAFFGQGTRLTVV.